This T cell receptor (beta chain) was sequenced during a study of blood T cells in healthy people across ages. General study findings and limits: While age rose, TCR beta diversity per million T cells dropped in a roughly linear way.

Primed by a sample-barcoded 5' primer and a J-beta primer mix, a second PCR proceeded for about 7 to 11 cycles. TCRdb re-called the 5' RACE reads with MiXCR, one entry per CDR3 protein. The sample holds around 1.1 million distinct CDR3 sequences, 35% to 40% seen once. Notes on this clonotype: Its antigen remains unknown.

The study recruited healthy Caucasian donors from Russia who were aged about 6 to 90. The total RNA that was extracted per sample amounted to at least 6 micrograms. This CDR3 region has 14 residues. Trimming cost V 5 bases and J 6 bases, with 12 bases left between them. CDR1 and CDR2 (germline): SGHRS, YFSETQ. The rearrangement joins TRBV5-1 to TRBJ1-6, with no clear D. The clonotype originates from a man younger than 35 in good health. Sequences were obtained from blood. CDR3 DNA: TGCGCCAGCAGGGATAGTGGTGGTAATTCACCCCTCCACTTT. Translation: CASRDSGGNSPLHF.